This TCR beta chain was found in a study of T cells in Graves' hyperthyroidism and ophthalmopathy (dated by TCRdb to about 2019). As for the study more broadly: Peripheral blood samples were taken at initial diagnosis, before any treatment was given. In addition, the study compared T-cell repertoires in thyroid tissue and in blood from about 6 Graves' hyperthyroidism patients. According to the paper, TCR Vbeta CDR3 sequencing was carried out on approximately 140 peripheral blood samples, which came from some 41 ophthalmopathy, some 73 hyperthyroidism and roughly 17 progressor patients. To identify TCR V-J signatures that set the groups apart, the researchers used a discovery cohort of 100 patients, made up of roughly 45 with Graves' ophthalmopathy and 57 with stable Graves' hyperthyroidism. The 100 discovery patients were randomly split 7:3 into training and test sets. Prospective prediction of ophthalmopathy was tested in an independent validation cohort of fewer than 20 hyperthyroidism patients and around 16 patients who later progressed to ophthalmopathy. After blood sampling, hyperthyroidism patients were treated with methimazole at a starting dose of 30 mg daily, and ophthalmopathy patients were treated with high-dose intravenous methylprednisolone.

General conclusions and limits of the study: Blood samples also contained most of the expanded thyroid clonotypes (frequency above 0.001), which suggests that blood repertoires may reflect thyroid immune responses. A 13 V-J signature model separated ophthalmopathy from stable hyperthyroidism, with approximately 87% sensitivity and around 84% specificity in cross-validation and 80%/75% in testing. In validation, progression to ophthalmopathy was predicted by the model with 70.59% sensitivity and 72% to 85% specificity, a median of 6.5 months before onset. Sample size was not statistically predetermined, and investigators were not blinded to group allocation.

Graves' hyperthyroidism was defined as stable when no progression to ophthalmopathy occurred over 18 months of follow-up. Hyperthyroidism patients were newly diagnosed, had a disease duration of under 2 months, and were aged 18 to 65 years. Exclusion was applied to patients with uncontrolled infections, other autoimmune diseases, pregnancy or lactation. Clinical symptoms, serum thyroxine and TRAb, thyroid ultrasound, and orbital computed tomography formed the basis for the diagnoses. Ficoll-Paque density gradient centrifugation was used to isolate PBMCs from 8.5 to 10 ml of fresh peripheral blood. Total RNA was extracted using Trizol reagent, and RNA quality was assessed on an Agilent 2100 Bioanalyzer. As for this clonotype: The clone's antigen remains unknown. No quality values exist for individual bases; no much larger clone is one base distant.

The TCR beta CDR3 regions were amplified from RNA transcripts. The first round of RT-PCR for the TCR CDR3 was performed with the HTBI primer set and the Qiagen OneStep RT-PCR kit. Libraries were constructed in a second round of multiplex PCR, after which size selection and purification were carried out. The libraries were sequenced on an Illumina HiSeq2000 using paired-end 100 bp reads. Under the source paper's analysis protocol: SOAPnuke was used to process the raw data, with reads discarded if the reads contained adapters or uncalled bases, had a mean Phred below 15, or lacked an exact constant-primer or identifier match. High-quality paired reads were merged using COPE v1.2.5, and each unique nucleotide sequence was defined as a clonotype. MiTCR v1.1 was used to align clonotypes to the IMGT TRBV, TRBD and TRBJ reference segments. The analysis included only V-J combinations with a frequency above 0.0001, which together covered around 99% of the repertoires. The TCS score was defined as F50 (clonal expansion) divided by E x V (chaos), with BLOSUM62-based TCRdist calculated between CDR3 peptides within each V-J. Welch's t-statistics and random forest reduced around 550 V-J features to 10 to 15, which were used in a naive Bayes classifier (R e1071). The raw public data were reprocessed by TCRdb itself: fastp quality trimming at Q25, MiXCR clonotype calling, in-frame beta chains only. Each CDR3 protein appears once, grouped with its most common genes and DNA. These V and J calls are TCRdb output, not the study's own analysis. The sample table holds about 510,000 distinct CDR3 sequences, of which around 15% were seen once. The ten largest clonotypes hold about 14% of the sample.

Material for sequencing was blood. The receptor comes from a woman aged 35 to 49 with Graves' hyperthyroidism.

The CDR3: CASSEPPGGTDTQYF. The sequence in DNA is TGTGCCAGCAGCGAACCACCCGGGGGGACAGATACGCAGTATTTT. The rearranged segments are TRBV9 and TRBJ2-3; 7 bases in the middle match TRBD2. CDR1 and CDR2, looked up from the germline V gene, are SGDLS and YYNGEE. Counted from cysteine to phenylalanine, this CDR3 has 15 amino acids. The read is trimmed to its CDR3 DNA, 45 bases read in frame from base 1. Trimmed from V: 3 bases; trimmed from J: 3 bases; junction bases lacking a gene match: 7. The variable domain in full, with residues beyond the CDR3 obtained from the reference TRBV9 and TRBJ2-3 genes, is DSGVTQTPKHLITATGQRVTLRCSPRSGDLSVYWYQQSLDQGLQFLIQYYNGEERAKGNILERFSAQQFPDLHSELNLSSLELGDSALYFCASSEPPGGTDTQYFGPGTRLTVL.